Listed below are T cell receptor beta chains from one sample, sequenced in a study of identical twins. Via MiXCR, TCRdb re-called the 5' RACE reads, giving one row per CDR3 protein. The repertoire holds about 530,000 distinct CDR3 sequences, with over 12% as singletons. These data were likewise used in another study, on yellow fever vaccine responses in identical twins.

Sequenced material: CD4+ T cells sorted from blood. These receptors originate from a woman between 18 and 29 years old in good health. CDR3s include the opening cysteine and the closing phenylalanine or tryptophan.

CDR3: CATSDARHRFQETQYF
V: TRBV24-1
J: TRBJ2-5

CDR3: CASSLTGTSGGEQFF
V: TRBV3-1
J: TRBJ2-1

CDR3: CASSFGQHSTDTQYF
V: TRBV12-3/TRBV12-4
J: TRBJ2-3

CDR3: CSAGTSGTSVETQYF
V: TRBV20-1
J: TRBJ2-5

CDR3: CASSLQIAGGRSYNEQFF
V: TRBV9
J: TRBJ2-1

CDR3: CATSSPARGTDLRSYTF
V: TRBV15
J: TRBJ1-2

CDR3: CATSTTTADRVNSKNIQYF
V: TRBV15
J: TRBJ2-4

CDR3: CSARDLPGSQETQYF
V: TRBV20-1
J: TRBJ2-5

CDR3: CASSFGTGDQAFF
V: TRBV5-5
J: TRBJ1-1

CDR3: CASGPGQGGTGELFF
V: TRBV5-1
J: TRBJ2-2

CDR3: CSARDLLAGQKNQPQHF
V: TRBV20-1
J: TRBJ1-5

CDR3: CSAAHWDSTDTQYF
V: TRBV20-1
J: TRBJ2-3

CDR3: CASSLSMAHQFF
V: TRBV12-3/TRBV12-4
J: TRBJ2-1

CDR3: CASSPWHGGAYEQYF
V: TRBV7-2
J: TRBJ2-7

CDR3: CASSVTTSGFFDEQFF
V: TRBV9
J: TRBJ2-1

CDR3: CSVGGISSSGANVLTF
V: TRBV29-1
J: TRBJ2-6

CDR3: CATSDPGQQRWEAFF
V: TRBV24-1
J: TRBJ1-1

CDR3: CASSLGDGGGGTDTQYF
V: TRBV11-3
J: TRBJ2-3

CDR3: CASSVGFGETQYF
V: TRBV9
J: TRBJ2-5

CDR3: CSAREASGGKETQYF
V: TRBV20-1
J: TRBJ2-5

CDR3: CASSQQTGNQPQHF
V: TRBV12-3/TRBV12-4
J: TRBJ1-5

CDR3: CASSAGTSGINEQFF
V: TRBV7-9
J: TRBJ2-1

CDR3: CASSFRERNQPQHF
V: TRBV27
J: TRBJ1-5

CDR3: CASSSPGRDAYEQYF
V: TRBV7-2
J: TRBJ2-7

CDR3: CASSLAAGETYEQYF
V: TRBV7-8
J: TRBJ2-7

CDR3: CASSHPGIEAFF
V: TRBV5-1
J: TRBJ1-1

CDR3: CASSLVATEAFF
V: TRBV5-1
J: TRBJ1-1

CDR3: CASSSWVAEAFF
V: TRBV11-2
J: TRBJ1-1

CDR3: CASSLRGQGNSNQPQHF
V: TRBV27
J: TRBJ1-5

CDR3: CASSYRGGNTEAFF
V: TRBV6-5
J: TRBJ1-1

CDR3: CASSFHKLTQETQYF
V: TRBV7-2
J: TRBJ2-5